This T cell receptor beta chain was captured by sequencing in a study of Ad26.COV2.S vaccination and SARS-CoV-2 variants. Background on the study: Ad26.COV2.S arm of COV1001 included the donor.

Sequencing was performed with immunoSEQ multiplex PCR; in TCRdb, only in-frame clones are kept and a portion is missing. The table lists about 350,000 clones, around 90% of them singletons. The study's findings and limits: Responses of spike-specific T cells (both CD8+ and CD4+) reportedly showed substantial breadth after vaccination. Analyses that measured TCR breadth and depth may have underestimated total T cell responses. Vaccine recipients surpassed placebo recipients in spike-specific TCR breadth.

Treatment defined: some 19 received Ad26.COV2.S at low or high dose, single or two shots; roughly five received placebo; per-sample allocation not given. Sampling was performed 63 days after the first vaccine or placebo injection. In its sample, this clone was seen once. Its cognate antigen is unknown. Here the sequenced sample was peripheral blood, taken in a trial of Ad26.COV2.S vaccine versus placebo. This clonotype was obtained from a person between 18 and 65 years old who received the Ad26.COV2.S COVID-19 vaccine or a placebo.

As DNA, the CDR3 is TGCAGCGTTGGAGGGGCCATCAATCAGCCCCAGCATTTT. Encoded protein: CSVGGAINQPQHF. This chain connects TRBV29-1 to TRBJ1-5; a possible D gene is TRBD1 (5 bases). Germline V gives CDR1 SQVTM, CDR2 ANQGSEA. CDR3 size: 13 residues. The V end was cut by 4 bases, the J end by 3 bases, with 10 bases between.